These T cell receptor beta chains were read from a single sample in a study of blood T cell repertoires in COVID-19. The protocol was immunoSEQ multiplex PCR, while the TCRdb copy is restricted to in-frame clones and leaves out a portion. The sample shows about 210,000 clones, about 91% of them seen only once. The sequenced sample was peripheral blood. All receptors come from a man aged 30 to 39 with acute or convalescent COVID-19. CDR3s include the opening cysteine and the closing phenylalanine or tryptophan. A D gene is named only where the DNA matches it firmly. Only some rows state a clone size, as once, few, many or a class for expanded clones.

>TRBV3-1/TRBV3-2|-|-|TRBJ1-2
TGTGCCAGCAGCCAGGCAGGGAGGTATGGCTACACCTTC
CASSQAGRYGYTF
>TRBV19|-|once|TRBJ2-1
TGTGCCAGTAGTATATGGGGGGCCTACAATGAGCAGTTCTTC
CASSIWGAYNEQFF
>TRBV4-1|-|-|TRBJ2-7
TGCGCCAGCAGCCAAGACAGGCAGGCCAGGGAGCAGTACTTC
CASSQDRQAREQYF
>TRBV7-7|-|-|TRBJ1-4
TGTGCTAGCAGCTTACGGGGGAAGCTGTTTTTT
CASSLRGKLFF
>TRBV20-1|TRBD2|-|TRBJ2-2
TGCAGTGCTAGTCACGGACTAGGCGGGGAGCTGTTTTTT
CSASHGLGGELFF
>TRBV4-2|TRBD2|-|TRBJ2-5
TGTGCCAGCAGCCAACCCTCTAGCGGGGGGAGGCAAGAGACCCAGTACTTC
CASSQPSSGGRQETQYF
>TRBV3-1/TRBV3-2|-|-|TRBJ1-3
TGTGCCAGCAGTCGAACAATTTACAGCTCTGGAAACACCATATATTTT
CASSRTIYSSGNTIYF
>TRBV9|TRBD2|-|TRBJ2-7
TGTGCCAGCAGCGGCCAAGATAGCGGGGGTCTCTACGAGCAGTACTTC
CASSGQDSGGLYEQYF
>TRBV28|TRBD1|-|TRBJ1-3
TGTGCCAGCAGTTTCGGGGTGGGACAGGGGAGATCTGGAAACACCATATATTTT
CASSFGVGQGRSGNTIYF
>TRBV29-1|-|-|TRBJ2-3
TGCAGCGTTGGTAACAAGAGCACAGATACGCAGTATTTT
CSVGNKSTDTQYF
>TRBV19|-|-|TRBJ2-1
TGTGCCAGTAGTATCGATGGGAGCTCCTACAATGAGCAGTTCTTC
CASSIDGSSYNEQFF
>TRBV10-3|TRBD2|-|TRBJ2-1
TGTGCCATGAAGCGGGAGCCCCTTTCCAATGAGCAGTTCTTC
CAMKREPLSNEQFF
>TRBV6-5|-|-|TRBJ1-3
TGTGCCAGCGCCCTTCGGGGCACCATATATTTT
CASALRGTIYF
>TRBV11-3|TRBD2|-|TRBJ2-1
TGTGCCAGCAGCTTAGGTCCAGCGGGGGGGCCCAATGAGCAGTTCTTC
CASSLGPAGGPNEQFF
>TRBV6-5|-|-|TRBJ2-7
TGTGCCAGCAGTTATCGATCCACGGGCTCCTACGAGCAGTACTTC
CASSYRSTGSYEQYF
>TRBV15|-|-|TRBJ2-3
TGTGCCACCAGCAGCCGCACTGGAGGGGATACGCAGTATTTT
CATSSRTGGDTQYF
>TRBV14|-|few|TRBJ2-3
TGTGCCAGCAGCCCCCGAGTCGGAGATACGCAGTATTTT
CASSPRVGDTQYF
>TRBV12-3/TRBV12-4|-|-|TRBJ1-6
TGTGCCAGCAGTTCAAGAGAGCTATCACCCCTCCACTTT
CASSSRELSPLHF
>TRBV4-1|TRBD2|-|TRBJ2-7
TGCGCCAGCAGCCAAGGTGGGCCGGGAGGGTCTAACTACGAGCAGTACTTC
CASSQGGPGGSNYEQYF
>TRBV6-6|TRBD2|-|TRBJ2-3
TGTGCCAGCAGTAAACTAGCGGGCACAGATACGCAGTATTTT
CASSKLAGTDTQYF
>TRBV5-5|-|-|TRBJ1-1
TGTGCCAGCAGTTGGACAGTGAACACTGAAGCTTTCTTT
CASSWTVNTEAFF
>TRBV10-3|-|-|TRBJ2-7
TGTGCCATCAGTGAGCCCGGACGGGGGAGCTCCTACGAGCAGTACTTC
CAISEPGRGSSYEQYF
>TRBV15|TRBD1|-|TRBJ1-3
TGTGCCACCAGCAAAGGACAGGGATATGGAAACACCATATATTTT
CATSKGQGYGNTIYF
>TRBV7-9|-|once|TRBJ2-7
TGTGCCAGCAGCTTAGGTAGTGGGGCGGGACGCTTGGTGGGCTACGAGCAGTACTTC
CASSLGSGAGRLVGYEQYF
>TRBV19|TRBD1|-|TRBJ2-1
TGTGCCAGTATGTCATTGCGATCCGGGACAGGTGTGGAGCAGTTCTTC
CASMSLRSGTGVEQFF
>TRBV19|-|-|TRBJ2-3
TGTGCCAGTAGTATGACCGGGAGCACAGATACGCAGTATTTT
CASSMTGSTDTQYF
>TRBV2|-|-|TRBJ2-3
TGTGCCAGCAGTGTTAAAGATACGCAGTATTTT
CASSVKDTQYF
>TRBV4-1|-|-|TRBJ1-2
TGCGCCAGCAGCCAAGATCCCGGAGTCCCCTATGGCTACACCTTC
CASSQDPGVPYGYTF
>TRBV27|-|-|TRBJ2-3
TGTGCCAGCAGTTTATCGAGGGTTGTACGCACAGATACGCAGTATTTT
CASSLSRVVRTDTQYF
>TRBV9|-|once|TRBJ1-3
TGTGCCAGCAGCGTAGGCACCGTAAACATACTAGGAAACACCATATATTTT
CASSVGTVNILGNTIYF
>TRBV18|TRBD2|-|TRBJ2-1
TGTGCCAGCTCACCCAAGGGACTAGCCCTCAATGAGCAGTTCTTC
CASSPKGLALNEQFF
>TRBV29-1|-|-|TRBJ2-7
TGCAGCGTTGAGAATGACATCTCCTACGAGCAGTACTTC
CSVENDISYEQYF
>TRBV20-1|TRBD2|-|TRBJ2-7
TGCAGTGCTAGTAAGTTCGTAGCGGGAGGGCCCTACGAGCAGTACTTC
CSASKFVAGGPYEQYF
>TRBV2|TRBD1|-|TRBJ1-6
TGTGCCAGCAGTGTTACAGGGGTCATTTATTCACCCCTCCACTTT
CASSVTGVIYSPLHF
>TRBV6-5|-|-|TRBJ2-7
TGTGCCAGCAGTTGGCCACAGGGAGAGCAGTACTTC
CASSWPQGEQYF
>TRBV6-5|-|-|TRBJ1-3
TGTGCCAGTCGGGACACTAGCTCTGGAAACACCATATATTTT
CASRDTSSGNTIYF
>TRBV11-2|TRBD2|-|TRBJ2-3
TGTGCCAGCAGTGAGCGCAGCGGGGGTACGCAGTATTTT
CASSERSGGTQYF
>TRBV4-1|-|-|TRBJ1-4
TGCGCCAGCAGCCAAGAACAGGCTGAAAATGAAAAACTGTTTTTT
CASSQEQAENEKLFF
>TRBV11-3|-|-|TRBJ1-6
TGTGCCAGCAGCTTCTCGGATAATTCACCCCTCCACTTT
CASSFSDNSPLHF
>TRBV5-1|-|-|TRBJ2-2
TGCGCCAGCAGCAATCCCAGAACGAACACCGGGGAGCTGTTTTTT
CASSNPRTNTGELFF
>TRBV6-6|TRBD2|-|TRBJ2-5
TGTGCCAGCAGTCCAGGACTAGCGGGAGATCAAGAGACCCAGTACTTC
CASSPGLAGDQETQYF
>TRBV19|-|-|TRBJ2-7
TGTGCCAGTAGTGCGCGGCGGTCCTACGAGCAGTACTTC
CASSARRSYEQYF
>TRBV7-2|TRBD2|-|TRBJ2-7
TGTGCCAGCAGCAATAGCGGGCTTATCTACGAGCAGTACTTC
CASSNSGLIYEQYF
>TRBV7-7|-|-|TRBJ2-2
TGTGCTAGCAGCCCAAGCGGGTCCGACACCGGGGAGCTGTTTTTT
CASSPSGSDTGELFF
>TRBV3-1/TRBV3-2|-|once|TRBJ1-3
TGTGCCAGCAGCCTACAGGGACGAATCTCTGGAAACACCATATATTTT
CASSLQGRISGNTIYF
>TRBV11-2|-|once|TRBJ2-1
TGTGCCAGCAACCCGTTGATGGGAGTTTTATACAATGAGCAGTTCTTC
CASNPLMGVLYNEQFF
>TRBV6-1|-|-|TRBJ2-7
TGTGCCAGCAGTGAATACCCGACAGGCTCCTACGAGCAGTACTTC
CASSEYPTGSYEQYF
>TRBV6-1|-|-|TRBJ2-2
TGTGCCAGCAGTGAAGCCTTGGACAGAAACACCGGGGAGCTGTTTTTT
CASSEALDRNTGELFF
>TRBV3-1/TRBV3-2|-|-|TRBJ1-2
TGTGCCAGCAGCCAGTCCGATGCAAGGAGCGGCTACACCTTC
CASSQSDARSGYTF
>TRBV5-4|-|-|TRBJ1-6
TGTGCCAGCAGCCTCAGGGAATCAAATTCACCCCTCCACTTT
CASSLRESNSPLHF
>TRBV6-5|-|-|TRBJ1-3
TGTGCCAGCAGTTACGAACAGTCCATATATTTT
CASSYEQSIYF